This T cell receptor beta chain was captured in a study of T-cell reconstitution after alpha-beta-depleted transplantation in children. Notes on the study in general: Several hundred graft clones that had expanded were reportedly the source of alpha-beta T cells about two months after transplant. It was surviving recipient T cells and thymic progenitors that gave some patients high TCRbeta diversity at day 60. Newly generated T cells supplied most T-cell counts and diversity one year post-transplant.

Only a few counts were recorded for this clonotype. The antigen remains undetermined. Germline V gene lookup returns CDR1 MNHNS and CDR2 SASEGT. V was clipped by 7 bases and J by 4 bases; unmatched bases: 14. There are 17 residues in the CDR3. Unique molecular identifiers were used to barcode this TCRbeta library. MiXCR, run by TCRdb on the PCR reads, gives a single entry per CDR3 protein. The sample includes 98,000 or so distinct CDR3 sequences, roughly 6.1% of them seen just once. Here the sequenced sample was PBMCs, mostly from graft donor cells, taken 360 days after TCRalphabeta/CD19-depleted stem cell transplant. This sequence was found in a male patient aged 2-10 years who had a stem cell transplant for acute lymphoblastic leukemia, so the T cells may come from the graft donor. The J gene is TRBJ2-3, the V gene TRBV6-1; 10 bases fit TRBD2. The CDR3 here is CASKNQKGTSEADTQYF. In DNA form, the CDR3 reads TGTGCCAGCAAAAATCAAAAGGGGACTAGCGAAGCAGATACGCAGTATTTT.